Below, one T cell receptor beta chain is given with its context. The antigen it recognizes is unknown. One base away there is no much larger clone; base qualities are not given. The instrument given in TCRdb is Illumina HiSeq 2500. Quantitative 5'-RACE with molecular barcodes was the method used to prepare the TCR beta libraries. On the authors' methods: Disease-linked TCR variants were identified with a new computational method built on a probabilistic model of VDJ rearrangement. Starting from the raw public reads, TCRdb applied fastp trimming at Q25, assembled clones with MiXCR and retained in-frame beta chains. Identical CDR3 proteins give one entry, which carries the most common genes and DNA. The V and J calls were not made by the authors but by TCRdb's processing. The table for this sample lists around 890,000 distinct CDR3 sequences; approximately 10% of them were counted only once. Of the sample, about 0.5% is held by the ten largest clones.

This sample stems from a study of CD8 T cells in ankylosing spondylitis (dated by TCRdb to the late 2010s). Regarding the study in general: The study set out to find disease-linked TCR variants by profiling T cell receptor beta repertoires in ankylosing spondylitis patients and healthy donors. The full study cohort comprised 25 ankylosing spondylitis patients and around 100 healthy donors. Samples of peripheral blood were taken, and for ankylosing spondylitis patients, synovial fluid was collected as well. What the work shows at the level of the full study, not this receptor alone: A CD8+ phenotype was shown by the disease-linked clones, which were found at relatively low frequencies in peripheral blood. The disease-linked clones were reported to be significantly enriched in matched synovial fluid samples from ankylosing spondylitis patients. Some motif variants were previously reported in synovial fluid and blood of reactive arthritis patients, suggesting common disease-initiation mechanisms. A TCR beta motif of about 8 highly homologous amino acid variants appeared characteristic of blood from ankylosing spondylitis patients.

CDR1 and CDR2, looked up from the germline V gene (reference sequence), are LNHNV and YYDKDF. At the junction V is shortened by 0 bases and J by 6 bases; bases outside the gene matches: 6. The CDR3 starts with the cysteine, ends with the phenylalanine, and has 15 residues. The read is trimmed to its CDR3 DNA, 45 bases read in frame from base 1. This receptor chain uses TRBV15 and TRBJ2-3, with 7 bases in between that match TRBD1. Material for sequencing was blood, either unsorted or a sorted T cell fraction (not recorded which). This TCR derives from a male donor with ankylosing spondylitis. Here is the DNA: TGTGCCACCAGCAGAGACACAGGGGCTGACGATACGCAGTATTTT. Its coded protein is CATSRDTGADDTQYF.